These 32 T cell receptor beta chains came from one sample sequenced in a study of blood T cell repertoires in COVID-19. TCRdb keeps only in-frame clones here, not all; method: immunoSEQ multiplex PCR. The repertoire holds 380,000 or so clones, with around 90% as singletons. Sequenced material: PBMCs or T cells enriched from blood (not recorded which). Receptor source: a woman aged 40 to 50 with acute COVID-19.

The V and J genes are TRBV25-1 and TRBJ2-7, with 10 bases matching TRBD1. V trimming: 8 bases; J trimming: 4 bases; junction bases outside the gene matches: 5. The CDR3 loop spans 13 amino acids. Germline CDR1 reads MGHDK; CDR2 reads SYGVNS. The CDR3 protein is CASGTGAAYEQYF. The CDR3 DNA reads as TGTGCCAGCGGGACAGGGGCCGCGTACGAGCAGTACTTC.

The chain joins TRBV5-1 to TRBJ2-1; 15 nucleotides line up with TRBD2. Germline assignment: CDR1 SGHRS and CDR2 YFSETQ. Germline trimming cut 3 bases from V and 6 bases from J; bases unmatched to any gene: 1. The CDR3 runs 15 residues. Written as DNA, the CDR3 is TGCGCCAGCAGCTGGACTAGCGGGGGGGCCAATGAGCAGTTCTTC. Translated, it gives CASSWTSGGANEQFF.

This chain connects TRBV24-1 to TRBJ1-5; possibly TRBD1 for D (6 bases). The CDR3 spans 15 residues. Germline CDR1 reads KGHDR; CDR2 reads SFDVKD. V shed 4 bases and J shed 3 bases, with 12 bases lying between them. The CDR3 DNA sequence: TGTGCCACCAGTGAGGGAACAGGGACCAATCAGCCCCAGCATTTT. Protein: CATSEGTGTNQPQHF.

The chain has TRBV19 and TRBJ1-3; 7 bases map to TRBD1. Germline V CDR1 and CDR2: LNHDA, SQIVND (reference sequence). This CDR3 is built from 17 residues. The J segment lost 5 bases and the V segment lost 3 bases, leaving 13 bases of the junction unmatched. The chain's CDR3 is CASSIAAGGLTRNTIYF. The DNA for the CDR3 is TGTGCCAGTAGTATTGCGGCAGGGGGGCTAACGAGAAACACCATATATTTT. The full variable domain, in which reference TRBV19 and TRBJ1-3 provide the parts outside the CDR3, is DGGITQSPKYLFRKEGQNVTLSCEQNLNHDAMYWYRQDPGQGLRLIYYSQIVNDFQKGDIAEGYSVSREKKESFPLTVTSAQKNPTAFYLCASSIAAGGLTRNTIYFGEGSWLTVV.

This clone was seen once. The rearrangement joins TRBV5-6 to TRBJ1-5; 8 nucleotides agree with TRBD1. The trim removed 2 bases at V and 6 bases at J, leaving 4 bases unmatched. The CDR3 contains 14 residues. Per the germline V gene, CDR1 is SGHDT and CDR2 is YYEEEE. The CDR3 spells CASSFRGRGQPQHF. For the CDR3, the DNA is TGTGCCAGCAGCTTCAGGGGGCGAGGTCAGCCCCAGCATTTT.

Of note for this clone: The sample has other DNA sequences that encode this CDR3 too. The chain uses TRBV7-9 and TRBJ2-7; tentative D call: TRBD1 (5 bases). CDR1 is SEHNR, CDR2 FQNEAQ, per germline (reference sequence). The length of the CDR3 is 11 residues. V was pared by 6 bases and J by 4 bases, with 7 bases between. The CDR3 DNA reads TGTGCCAGCAGTCCAGGGTACGAGCAGTACTTC. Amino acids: CASSPGYEQYF.

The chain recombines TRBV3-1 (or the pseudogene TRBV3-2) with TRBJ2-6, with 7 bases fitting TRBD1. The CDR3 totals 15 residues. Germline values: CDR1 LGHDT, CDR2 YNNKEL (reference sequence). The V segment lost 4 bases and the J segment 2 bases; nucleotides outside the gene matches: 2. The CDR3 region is CASSLGTAGANVLTF. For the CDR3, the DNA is TGTGCCAGCAGCCTGGGGACAGCTGGGGCCAACGTCCTGACTTTC.

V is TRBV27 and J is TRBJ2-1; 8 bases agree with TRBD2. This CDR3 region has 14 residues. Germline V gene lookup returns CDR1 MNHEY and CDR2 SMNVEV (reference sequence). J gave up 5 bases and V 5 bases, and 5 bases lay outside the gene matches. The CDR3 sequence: CASSIGTSHNEQFF. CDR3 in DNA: TGTGCCAGCAGTATTGGGACTAGTCACAATGAGCAGTTCTTC.

The chain's CDR3 is CASSQAAPGELFF. The DNA of the CDR3 is TGTGCCAGCAGCCAAGCCGCGCCGGGGGAGCTGTTTTTT. The rearrangement uses TRBV3-1 (or the pseudogene TRBV3-2) and TRBJ2-2, with unresolved D. The CDR3 covers 13 residues. The germline gives CDR1 LGHDT, CDR2 YNNKEL (reference sequence). V dropped 1 base and J dropped 8 bases, with 8 bases sitting between them.

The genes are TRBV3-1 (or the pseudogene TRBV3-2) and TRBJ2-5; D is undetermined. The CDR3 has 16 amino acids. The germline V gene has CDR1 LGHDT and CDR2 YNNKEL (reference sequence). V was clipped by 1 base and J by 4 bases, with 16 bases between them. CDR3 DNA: TGTGCCAGCAGCCAAGCCTCCTACCACGAGCTAGAGACCCAGTACTTC. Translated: CASSQASYHELETQYF.

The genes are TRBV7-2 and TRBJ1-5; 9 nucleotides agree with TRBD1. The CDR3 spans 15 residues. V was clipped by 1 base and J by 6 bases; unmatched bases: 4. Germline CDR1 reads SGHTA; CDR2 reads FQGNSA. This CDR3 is CASSLETGGSQPQHF. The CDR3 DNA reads TGTGCCAGCAGCTTAGAGACAGGGGGAAGTCAGCCCCAGCATTTT.

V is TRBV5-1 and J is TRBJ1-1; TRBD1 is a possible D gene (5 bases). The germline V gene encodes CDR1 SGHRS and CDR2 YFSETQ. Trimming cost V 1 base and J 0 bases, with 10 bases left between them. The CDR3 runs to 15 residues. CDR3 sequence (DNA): TGCGCCAGCAGCTTGCAGGGAATCATGAACACTGAAGCTTTCTTT. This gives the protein CASSLQGIMNTEAFF.

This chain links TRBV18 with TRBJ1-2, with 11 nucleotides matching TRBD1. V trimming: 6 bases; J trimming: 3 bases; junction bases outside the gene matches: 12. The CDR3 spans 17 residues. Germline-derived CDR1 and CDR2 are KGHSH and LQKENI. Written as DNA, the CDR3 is TGTGCCAGCTCCTTCCTTTCTCCGGGACAGGGGGACTATGGCTACACCTTC. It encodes CASSFLSPGQGDYGYTF.

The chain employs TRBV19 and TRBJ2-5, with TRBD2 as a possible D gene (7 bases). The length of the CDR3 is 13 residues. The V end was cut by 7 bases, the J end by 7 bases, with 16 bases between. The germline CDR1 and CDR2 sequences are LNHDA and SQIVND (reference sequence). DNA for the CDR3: TGTGCCAGTAAAGGGGGGGCGCATGGGACCCAGTACTTC. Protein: CASKGGAHGTQYF.

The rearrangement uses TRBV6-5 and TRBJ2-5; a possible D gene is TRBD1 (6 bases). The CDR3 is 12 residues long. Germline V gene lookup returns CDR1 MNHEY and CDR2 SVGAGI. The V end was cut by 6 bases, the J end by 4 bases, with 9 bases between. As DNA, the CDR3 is TGTGCCAGCAGATCGACAGGAGAGACCCAGTACTTC. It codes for CASRSTGETQYF.

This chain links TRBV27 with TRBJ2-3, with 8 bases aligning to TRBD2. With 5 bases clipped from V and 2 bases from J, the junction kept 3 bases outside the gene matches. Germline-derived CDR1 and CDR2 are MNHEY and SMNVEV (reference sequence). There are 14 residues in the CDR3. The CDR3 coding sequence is TGTGCCAGCAGTCGGGGGGGCTTCACAGATACGCAGTATTTT. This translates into CASSRGGFTDTQYF.

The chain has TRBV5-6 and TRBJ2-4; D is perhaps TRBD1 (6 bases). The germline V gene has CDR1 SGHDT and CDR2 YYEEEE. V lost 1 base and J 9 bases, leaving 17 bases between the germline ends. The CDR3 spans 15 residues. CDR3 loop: CASSLRGTRDLIQYF. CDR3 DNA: TGTGCCAGCAGCTTGCGAGGGACACGGGACCTCATTCAGTACTTC.

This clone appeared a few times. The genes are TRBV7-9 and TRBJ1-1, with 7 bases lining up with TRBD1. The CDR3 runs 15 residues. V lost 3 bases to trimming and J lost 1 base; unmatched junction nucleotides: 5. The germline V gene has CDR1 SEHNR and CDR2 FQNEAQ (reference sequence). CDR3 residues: CASSLFRQGNTEAFF. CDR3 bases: TGTGCCAGCAGCTTGTTTCGACAGGGGAACACTGAAGCTTTCTTT.

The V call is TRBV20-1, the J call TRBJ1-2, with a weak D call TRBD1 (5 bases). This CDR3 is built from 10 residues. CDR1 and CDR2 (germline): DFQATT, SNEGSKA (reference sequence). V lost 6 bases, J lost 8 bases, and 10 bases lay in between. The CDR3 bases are TGCAGTGCGATAGGGGCGGGCTACACCTTC. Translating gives CSAIGAGYTF.

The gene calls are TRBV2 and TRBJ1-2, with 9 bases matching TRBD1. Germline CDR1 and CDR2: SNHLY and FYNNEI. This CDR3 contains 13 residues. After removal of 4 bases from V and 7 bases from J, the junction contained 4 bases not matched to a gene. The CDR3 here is CASSGTGAGGYTF. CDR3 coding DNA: TGTGCCAGCAGTGGGACAGGGGCTGGTGGCTACACCTTC.

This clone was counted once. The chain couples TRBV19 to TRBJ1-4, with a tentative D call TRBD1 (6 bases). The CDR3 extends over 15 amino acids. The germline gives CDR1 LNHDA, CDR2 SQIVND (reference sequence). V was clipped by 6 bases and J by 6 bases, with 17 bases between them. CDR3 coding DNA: TGTGCCAGTAGCCACCTCCGGGGGGCAGATGAAAAACTGTTTTTT. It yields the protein CASSHLRGADEKLFF.

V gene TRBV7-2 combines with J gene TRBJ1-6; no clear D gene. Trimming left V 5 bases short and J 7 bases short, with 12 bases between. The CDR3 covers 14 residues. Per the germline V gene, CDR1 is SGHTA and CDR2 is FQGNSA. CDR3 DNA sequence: TGTGCCAGCAGCAAAGCCGGGTGGAATTCACCCCTCCACTTT. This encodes CASSKAGWNSPLHF.

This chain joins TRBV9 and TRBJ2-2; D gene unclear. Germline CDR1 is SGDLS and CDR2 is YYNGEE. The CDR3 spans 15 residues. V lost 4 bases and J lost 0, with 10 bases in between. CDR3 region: CASSRDLANTGELFF. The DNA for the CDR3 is TGTGCCAGCAGCCGAGATCTCGCGAACACCGGGGAGCTGTTTTTT.

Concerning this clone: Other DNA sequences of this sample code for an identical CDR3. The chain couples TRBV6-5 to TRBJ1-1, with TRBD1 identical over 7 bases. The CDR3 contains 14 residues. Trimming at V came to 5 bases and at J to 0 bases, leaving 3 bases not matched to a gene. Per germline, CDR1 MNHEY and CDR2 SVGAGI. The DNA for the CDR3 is TGTGCCAGCAGTAGAGGGACAGTGAACACTGAAGCTTTCTTT. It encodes CASSRGTVNTEAFF.

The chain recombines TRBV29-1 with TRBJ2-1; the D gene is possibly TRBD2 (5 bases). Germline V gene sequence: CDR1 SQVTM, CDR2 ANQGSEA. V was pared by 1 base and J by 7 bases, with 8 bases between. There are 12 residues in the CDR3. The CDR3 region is CSVEVEANEQFF. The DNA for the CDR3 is TGCAGCGTTGAAGTGGAGGCGAATGAGCAGTTCTTC.

The CDR3 spells CASSPPSQGWQTQYF. CDR3 bases: TGTGCCAGCTCACCACCGTCACAGGGGTGGCAGACCCAGTACTTC. The chain has TRBV18 and TRBJ2-5, with 7 bases identical to TRBD1. Germline-derived CDR1 and CDR2 are KGHSH and LQKENI. Trimming at V came to 0 bases and at J to 6 bases, leaving 7 bases not matched to a gene. CDR3 length: 15 amino acids.

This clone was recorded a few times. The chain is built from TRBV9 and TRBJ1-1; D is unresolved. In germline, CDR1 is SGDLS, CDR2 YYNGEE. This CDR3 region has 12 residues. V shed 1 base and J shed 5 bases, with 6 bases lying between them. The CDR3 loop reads CASSVSGTEAFF. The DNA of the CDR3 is TGTGCCAGCAGCGTATCGGGGACTGAAGCTTTCTTT.

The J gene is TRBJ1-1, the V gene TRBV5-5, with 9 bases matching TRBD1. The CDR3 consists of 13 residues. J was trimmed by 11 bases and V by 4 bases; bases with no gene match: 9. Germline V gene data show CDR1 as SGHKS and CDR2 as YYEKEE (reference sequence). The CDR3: CASSPWDREDAFF. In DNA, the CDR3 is TGTGCCAGCAGCCCGTGGGACAGGGAGGATGCTTTCTTT.

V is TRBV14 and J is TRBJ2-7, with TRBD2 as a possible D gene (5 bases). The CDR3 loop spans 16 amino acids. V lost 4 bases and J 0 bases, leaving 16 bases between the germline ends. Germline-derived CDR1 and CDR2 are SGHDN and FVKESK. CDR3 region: CASSPWGDPSSYEQYF. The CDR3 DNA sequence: TGTGCCAGCAGCCCCTGGGGAGATCCTAGCTCCTACGAGCAGTACTTC.

The CDR3 coding sequence is TGCGCCAGCAGCACAGGGGACACAGATACGCAGTATTTT. Its protein is CASSTGDTDTQYF. J is TRBJ2-3 and V is TRBV5-1; TRBD1 aligns across 7 bases. CDR3 length equals 13 residues. Germline V gene lookup returns CDR1 SGHRS and CDR2 YFSETQ. The V segment lost 4 bases and the J segment 2 bases; nucleotides outside the gene matches: 1.

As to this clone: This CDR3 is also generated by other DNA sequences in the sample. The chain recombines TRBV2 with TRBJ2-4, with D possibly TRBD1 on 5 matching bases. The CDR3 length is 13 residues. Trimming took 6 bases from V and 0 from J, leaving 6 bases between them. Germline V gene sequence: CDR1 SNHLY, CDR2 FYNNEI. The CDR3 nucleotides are TGTGCCAGCAGGGGGCTAGCCAAAAACATTCAGTACTTC. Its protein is CASRGLAKNIQYF.

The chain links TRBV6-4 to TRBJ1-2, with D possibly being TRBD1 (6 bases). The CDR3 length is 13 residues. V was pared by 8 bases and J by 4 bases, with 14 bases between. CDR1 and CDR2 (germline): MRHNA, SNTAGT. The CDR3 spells CASDRLRIYGYTF. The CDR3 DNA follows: TGTGCCAGCGACAGGCTGCGGATCTATGGCTACACCTTC.